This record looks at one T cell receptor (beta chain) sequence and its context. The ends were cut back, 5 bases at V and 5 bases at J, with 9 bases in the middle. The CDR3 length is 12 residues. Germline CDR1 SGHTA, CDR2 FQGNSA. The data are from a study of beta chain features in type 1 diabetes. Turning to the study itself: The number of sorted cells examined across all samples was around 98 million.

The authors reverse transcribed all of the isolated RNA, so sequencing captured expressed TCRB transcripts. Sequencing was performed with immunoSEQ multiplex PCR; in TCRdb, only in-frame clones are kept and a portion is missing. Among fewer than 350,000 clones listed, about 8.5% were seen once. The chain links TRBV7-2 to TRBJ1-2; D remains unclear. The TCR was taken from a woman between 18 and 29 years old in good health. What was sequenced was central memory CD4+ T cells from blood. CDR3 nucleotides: TGTGCCAGCAGCCCGGGCCTTTATGGCTACACCTTC. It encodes CASSPGLYGYTF.